The 30 T cell receptor beta chains listed next were all sequenced from one sample in a study of T cells after yellow fever vaccination. TCRdb itself ran the 5' RACE reads through MiXCR, one entry per CDR3 protein. The sample carries about 320,000 distinct CDR3 sequences, roughly 10% recorded once. This sample comprised CD4+ T cells sorted from PBMCs, obtained 45 days after the yellow fever booster vaccination. Receptor source: a man aged 18 to 29 who received the YFV17D yellow fever vaccine.

J is TRBJ2-2 and V is TRBV12-3 or TRBV12-4; D is unclear. The CDR3 totals 15 residues. Trimming left V 2 bases short and J 2 bases short, with 9 bases between. The CDR3 is CASSLQLANTGELFF. The CDR3 bases are TGTGCCAGCAGTTTACAACTGGCAAACACCGGGGAGCTGTTTTTT.

The V and J genes are TRBV5-6 and TRBJ2-7, with D perhaps being TRBD1 or TRBD2 (5 bases each). Trimming took 5 bases from V and 2 from J, leaving 20 bases between them. CDR1 SGHDT and CDR2 YYEEEE come from the germline V gene. The CDR3 sequence is 16 residues long. The CDR3 sequence is CASRLLGPGMAYEQYV. The CDR3 DNA reads TGTGCCAGCAGATTACTGGGACCGGGGATGGCCTACGAGCAGTACGTC.

J is TRBJ1-2 and V is TRBV10-2; a weak D match, TRBD1 (5 bases). CDR1 and CDR2 from the germline V gene are WSHSY and SAAADI. V was shortened by 5 bases and J by 3 bases, with 13 bases between the two germline ends. This CDR3 is 14 amino acids long. CDR3 amino acids: CASSYTPRDYGYTF. The CDR3 DNA sequence: TGCGCCAGCAGTTATACCCCCAGGGACTATGGCTACACCTTC.

This rearrangement joins TRBV5-1 to TRBJ1-2; tentative D call: TRBD1 (6 bases). V lost 5 bases and J 4 bases, leaving 12 bases between the germline ends. Germline values: CDR1 SGHRS, CDR2 YFSETQ. The CDR3 has 13 amino acids. The CDR3 region has the DNA TGCGCCAGCAGTTTTGGGGGCCCCTATGGCTACACCTTC. Amino acid sequence: CASSFGGPYGYTF.

The chain links TRBV7-6 to TRBJ2-1; the match to TRBD2 covers 13 bases. CDR1 SGHVS and CDR2 FNYEAQ come from the germline V gene. There are 15 residues in the CDR3. The junction had 5 bases not matched to a gene; V was cut back by 6 bases and J by 6 bases. CDR3 loop: CASRSTSGGANEQFF. The CDR3 DNA reads as TGTGCCAGCAGATCAACTAGCGGGGGGGCCAATGAGCAGTTCTTC.

This clonotype appeared a single time. One base away lies a much larger clone, so this may be a sequencing read error. This chain links TRBV29-1 with TRBJ2-5; tentatively, D is TRBD1 or TRBD2 (5 bases each). The J call may be faulty, since TRBJ2-1 better matches the DNA end. This CDR3 has 12 amino acids. Germline values: CDR1 SQVTM, CDR2 ANQGSEA. CDR3 bases: TGCAGCGCCGGAAAGCGCGAGGGGACCCAGTTCTTC. This translates into CSAGKREGTQFF.

J is TRBJ1-3 and V is TRBV4-1, with D perhaps TRBD1 (6 bases). The CDR3 has 16 amino acids. The germline CDR1 and CDR2 sequences are MGHRA and YSYEKL. V lost 1 base, J lost 1 base, and 11 bases lay in between. The CDR3 DNA follows: TGCGCCAGCAGCCAAGCGCGGGGGGCTTCTGGAAACACCATATATTTT. It specifies CASSQARGASGNTIYF.

The chain joins TRBV7-9 to TRBJ2-3; TRBD2 aligns across 8 bases. This CDR3 comprises 15 residues. Trimming removed 2 bases from V and 3 bases from J; junction bases left unmatched: 4. In germline, CDR1 is SEHNR, CDR2 FQNEAQ (reference sequence). CDR3 DNA: TGTGCCAGCAGCTTAACGGGAGGGTGGACAGATACGCAGTATTTT. Translated, it gives CASSLTGGWTDTQYF.

The rearrangement joins TRBV4-3 to TRBJ2-1, with 13 positions matching TRBD2. Germline-derived CDR1 and CDR2 are LGHNA and YSLEER. There are 19 residues in the CDR3. The V segment lost 2 bases and the J segment 7 bases; nucleotides outside the gene matches: 14. The CDR3 is CASSQRGLAGVTTVNEQFF. In nucleotides, the CDR3 is TGCGCCAGCAGCCAACGCGGACTAGCGGGGGTCACAACGGTAAATGAGCAGTTCTTC.

This clonotype was observed at least ten times. The chain carries TRBV25-1 and TRBJ2-7; 7 positions match TRBD1. The CDR3 is made up of 13 amino acids. Germline V gene data show CDR1 as MGHDK and CDR2 as SYGVNS. V trimming: 5 bases; J trimming: 6 bases; junction bases outside the gene matches: 7. The CDR3 DNA is TGTGCCAGCAGTCGAAGACAGGGAGCCGAGCAGTACTTC. Translating gives CASSRRQGAEQYF.

This clonotype was observed a few times. The chain couples TRBV11-2 to TRBJ2-7; unclear D gene. Germline V gene data show CDR1 as SGHAT and CDR2 as FQNNGV. Trimming removed 5 bases from V and 4 bases from J, with 9 bases in between. This CDR3 is 12 amino acids long. The CDR3 sequence: CASSPSVYEQYF. DNA of the CDR3: TGTGCCAGCAGCCCATCCGTGTACGAGCAGTACTTC.

The V gene is TRBV5-1, the J gene TRBJ2-7; 7 positions agree with TRBD1. CDR3 size: 14 residues. CDR1 and CDR2 (germline): SGHRS, YFSETQ. The J segment lost 0 bases and the V segment lost 4 bases, leaving 4 bases of the junction unmatched. In nucleotides, the CDR3 is TGCGCCAGCAGCGAAACAGGGGTCTCCTACGAGCAGTACTTC. Translation: CASSETGVSYEQYF.

Only a few counts were recorded for this clonotype. The V and J genes are TRBV6-5 and TRBJ1-1, with 9 bases lining up with TRBD1. The CDR3 covers 14 residues. The J segment lost 7 bases and the V segment lost 6 bases, leaving 9 bases of the junction unmatched. CDR1 is MNHEY and CDR2 is SVGAGI in the germline V gene. The CDR3 reads CASREDRGRGEAFF. Here the CDR3 DNA reads TGTGCCAGCAGAGAGGACAGGGGTAGGGGTGAAGCTTTCTTT.

The rearrangement joins TRBV20-1 to TRBJ2-2, with a tentative D call TRBD1 (6 bases). This CDR3 comprises 14 residues. In germline, CDR1 is DFQATT, CDR2 SNEGSKA (reference sequence). Trimming left V 2 bases short and J 6 bases short, with 13 bases between. The CDR3: CSARLGGRAGELFF. DNA for the CDR3: TGCAGTGCTAGACTAGGGGGAAGGGCCGGGGAGCTGTTTTTT.

This clonotype came up a few times. V and J are TRBV9 and TRBJ1-3; possibly TRBD1 for D (5 bases). CDR1 and CDR2 (germline): SGDLS, YYNGEE. The germline V and J ends were trimmed by 0 bases and 1 base, with 8 bases remaining between them. This CDR3 comprises 15 residues. The CDR3 nucleotides are TGTGCCAGCAGCGTAGGGTCAGGGTCTGGAAACACCATATATTTT. It is translated as CASSVGSGSGNTIYF.

The CDR3 sequence is CASSLDSRPEETQYF. In DNA form, the CDR3 reads TGTGCCAGCAGCTTAGATAGCAGACCCGAAGAGACCCAGTACTTC. The rearrangement links TRBV7-2 to TRBJ2-5, with D hard to call. Germline values: CDR1 SGHTA, CDR2 FQGNSA. This CDR3 contains 15 residues. V lost 1 base to trimming and J lost 3 bases, with 12 bases between them.

Many counts were recorded for this clonotype. The J gene is TRBJ2-1, the V gene TRBV7-9, with no clear D. Germline V CDR1 and CDR2: SEHNR, FQNEAQ (reference sequence). The CDR3 has 14 residues. V was clipped by 1 base and J by 0 bases, with 4 bases between them. Here the CDR3 DNA reads TGTGCCAGCAGCTTAGGGAGCTCCTACAATGAGCAGTTCTTC. Protein sequence: CASSLGSSYNEQFF.

The rearrangement joins TRBV9 to TRBJ1-6; TRBD1 aligns across 7 bases. CDR3 length: 15 residues. V lost 2 bases, J lost 14 bases, and 13 bases stayed unmatched. Germline assignment: CDR1 SGDLS and CDR2 YYNGEE. CDR3 DNA sequence: TGTGCCAGCAGCGTTAGCGACAGGGAGGTCACGTCCCTCCACTTT. Amino acids: CASSVSDREVTSLHF. The variable domain in full, completed from reference TRBV9 and TRBJ1-6, reads DSGVTQTPKHLITATGQRVTLRCSPRSGDLSVYWYQQSLDQGLQFLIQYYNGEERAKGNILERFSAQQFPDLHSELNLSSLELGDSALYFCASSVSDREVTSLHFGNGTRLTVT.

This clonotype was detected only a few times. This rearrangement joins TRBV6-1 to TRBJ1-1; no definite D call. The CDR3 consists of 16 residues. Trimming removed 4 bases at V and 4 bases at J, with 19 bases between. CDR1 and CDR2 (germline): MNHNS, SASEGT. CDR3: CASSALLQSLATEAFF. The CDR3 DNA is TGTGCCAGCAGTGCCCTCCTACAGAGCTTGGCCACTGAAGCTTTCTTT.

This chain uses TRBV19 with TRBJ1-2; 7 bases agree with TRBD1. Per germline, CDR1 LNHDA and CDR2 SQIVND (reference sequence). The CDR3 is 12 residues long. After removal of 5 bases from V and 9 bases from J, the junction contained 6 bases not matched to a gene. CDR3 in DNA: TGTGCCAGTAGTCTCGACAGGGACAGCTACACCTTC. It is translated as CASSLDRDSYTF.

V gene TRBV10-3 combines with J gene TRBJ2-3, with 9 bases aligning to TRBD1. The V gene end was trimmed by 10 bases and the J gene end by 7 bases; junction bases not matched to a gene: 6. From germline, CDR1 is ENHRY and CDR2 SYGVKD. This CDR3 comprises 12 residues. Written as DNA, the CDR3 is TGTGCCACCGGGACAGGGAGTCATACGCAGTATTTT. Translation: CATGTGSHTQYF.

CDR3 sequence: CASSRTIYTGELFF. The CDR3 DNA reads as TGTGCCAGCAGTAGGACTATCTACACCGGGGAGCTGTTTTTT. The V gene is TRBV6-2 or TRBV6-3, the J gene TRBJ2-2, with D possibly TRBD2 on 6 matching bases. Germline V gives CDR1 MNHEY, CDR2 SVGEGT. This CDR3 is built from 14 residues. V was pared by 5 bases and J by 3 bases, with 10 bases between.

This clonotype showed up just a few times. V is TRBV28 and J is TRBJ2-7, with 7 bases that match TRBD1. Trimming removed 5 bases from V and 3 bases from J; junction bases left unmatched: 7. The CDR3 length is 14 residues. CDR1 is MDHEN, CDR2 SYDVKM, per germline. CDR3 in amino acids: CASSPPGQIYEQYV. The DNA of the CDR3 is TGTGCCAGCAGTCCGCCGGGACAGATCTACGAGCAGTACGTC.

The V call is TRBV6-5, the J call TRBJ1-2, with 7 bases fitting TRBD1. Germline V lookup: CDR1 MNHEY, CDR2 SVGAGI. Trimming removed 0 bases from V and 9 bases from J; junction bases left unmatched: 7. The CDR3 is made up of 14 amino acids. The CDR3 DNA follows: TGTGCCAGCAGTTACTCACGGCCAGGGGGAAGCTACACCTTC. This codes for CASSYSRPGGSYTF.

This clonotype turned up a few times. This chain uses TRBV7-3 with TRBJ2-1; 7 bases line up with TRBD2. Germline CDR1 reads SGHTA; CDR2 reads FQGTGA. This CDR3 is 15 amino acids long. V dropped 1 base and J dropped 2; count of bases not matched to a gene: 2. This CDR3 reads CASSLNGGAYNEQFF. The CDR3 bases are TGTGCCAGCAGCTTAAATGGGGGGGCCTACAATGAGCAGTTCTTC.

The V and J genes are TRBV18 and TRBJ2-5; D may be TRBD2 (6 bases). Germline CDR1 reads KGHSH; CDR2 reads LQKENI. CDR3 length: 15 residues. V lost 0 bases, J lost 3 bases, and 11 bases lay in between. In nucleotides, the CDR3 is TGTGCCAGCTCACCACCGCGGGGCCTGGAAGAGACCCAGTACTTC. It yields the protein CASSPPRGLEETQYF.

This clonotype was found a few times. The rearrangement joins TRBV9 to TRBJ2-5, with 9 bases matching TRBD1. J lost 5 bases, V lost 1 base, and 6 bases had no gene match. The CDR3 extends over 15 amino acids. Germline values: CDR1 SGDLS, CDR2 YYNGEE. The CDR3 protein is CASSVRDRVQETQYF. The CDR3, as DNA: TGTGCCAGCAGCGTAAGGGACAGGGTCCAGGAGACCCAGTACTTC.

This clonotype was counted a few times. This chain uses TRBV6-1 with TRBJ2-5; 7 bases align to TRBD1. The CDR3 consists of 14 residues. CDR1 is MNHNS, CDR2 SASEGT, per germline. The ends lost 8 bases at V and 1 base at J; junction bases unmatched: 7. Here the CDR3 DNA reads TGTGCCAGCGGGTTGGGACAGATCCAAGAGACCCAGTACTTC. Amino acid sequence: CASGLGQIQETQYF.

This rearrangement joins TRBV6-2 or TRBV6-3 to TRBJ1-5; TRBD1 aligns across 8 bases. The J segment lost 5 bases and the V segment lost 0 bases, leaving 6 bases of the junction unmatched. Per the germline V gene, CDR1 is MNHEY and CDR2 is SVGEGT. CDR3 size: 16 residues. The DNA of the CDR3 is TGTGCCAGCAGTTACTCGATGGGGACAGGATATCAGCCCCAGCATTTT. Amino acids: CASSYSMGTGYQPQHF.

The genes are TRBV5-1 and TRBJ2-5; 11 positions match TRBD1. Germline CDR1 reads SGHRS; CDR2 reads YFSETQ. J was trimmed by 4 bases and V by 4 bases; bases with no gene match: 3. There are 14 residues in the CDR3. CDR3 bases: TGCGCCAGCAGCCGGACAGGGGGCGTAGAGACCCAGTACTTC. Translation: CASSRTGGVETQYF.